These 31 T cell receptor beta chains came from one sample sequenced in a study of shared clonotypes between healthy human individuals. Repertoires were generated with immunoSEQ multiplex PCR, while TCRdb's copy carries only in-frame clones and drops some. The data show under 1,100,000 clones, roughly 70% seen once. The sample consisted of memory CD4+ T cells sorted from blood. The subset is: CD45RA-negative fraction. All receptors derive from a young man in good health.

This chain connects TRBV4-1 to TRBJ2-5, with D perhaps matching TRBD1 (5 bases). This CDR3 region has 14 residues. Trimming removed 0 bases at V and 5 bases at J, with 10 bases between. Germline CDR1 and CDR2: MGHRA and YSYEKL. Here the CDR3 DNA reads TGCGCCAGCAGCCAAGATCAGGGTAGGGAGACCCAGTACTTC. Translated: CASSQDQGRETQYF.

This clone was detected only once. For the CDR3, the DNA is TGTGCCAGCAGTTCCCCGAAGACAGGGCGAGGGAATCAGCCCCAGCATTTT. Its translation is CASSSPKTGRGNQPQHF. The chain couples TRBV2 to TRBJ1-5, with 7 bases lining up with TRBD1. Germline values: CDR1 SNHLY, CDR2 FYNNEI. The CDR3 covers 17 residues. V was clipped by 5 bases and J by 4 bases; unmatched bases: 14. Supplemented by reference TRBV2 and TRBJ1-5, the full variable domain reads EPEVTQTPSHQVTQMGQEVILRCVPISNHLYFYWYRQILGQKVEFLVSFYNNEISEKSEIFDDQFSVERPDGSNFTLKIRSTKLEDSAMYFCASSSPKTGRGNQPQHFGDGTRLSIL.

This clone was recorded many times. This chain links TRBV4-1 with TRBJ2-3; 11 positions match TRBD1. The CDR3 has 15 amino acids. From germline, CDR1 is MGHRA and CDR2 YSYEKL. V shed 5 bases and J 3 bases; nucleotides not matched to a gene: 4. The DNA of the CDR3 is TGCGCCAGCAGCGCGGGACAGGGGGGGACAGATACGCAGTATTTT. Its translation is CASSAGQGGTDTQYF.

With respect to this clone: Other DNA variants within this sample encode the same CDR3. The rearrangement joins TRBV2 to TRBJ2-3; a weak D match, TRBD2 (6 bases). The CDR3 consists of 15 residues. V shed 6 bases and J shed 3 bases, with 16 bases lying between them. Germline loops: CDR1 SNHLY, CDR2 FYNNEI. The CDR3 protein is CASSPGEVSTDTQYF. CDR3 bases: TGTGCCAGCAGCCCTGGGGAGGTCTCTACAGATACGCAGTATTTT.

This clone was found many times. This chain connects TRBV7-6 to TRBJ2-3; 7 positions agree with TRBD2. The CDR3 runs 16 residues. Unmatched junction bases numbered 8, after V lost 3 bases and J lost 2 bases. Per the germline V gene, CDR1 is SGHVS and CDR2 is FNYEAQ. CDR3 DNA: TGTGCCAGCAGCTTCGATGGGAGGGGTGTCACAGATACGCAGTATTTT. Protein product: CASSFDGRGVTDTQYF.

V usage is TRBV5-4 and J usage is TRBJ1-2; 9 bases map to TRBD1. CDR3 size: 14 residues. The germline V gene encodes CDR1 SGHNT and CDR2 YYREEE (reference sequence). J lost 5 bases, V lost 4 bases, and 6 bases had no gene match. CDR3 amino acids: CASSVDRGGYGYTF. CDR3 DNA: TGTGCCAGCAGCGTGGACAGGGGAGGGTATGGCTACACCTTC.

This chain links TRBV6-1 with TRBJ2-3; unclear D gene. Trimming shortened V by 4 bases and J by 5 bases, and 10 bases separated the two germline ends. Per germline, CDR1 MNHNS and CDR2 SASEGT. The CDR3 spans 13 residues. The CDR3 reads CASSAALGDTQYF. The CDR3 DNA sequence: TGTGCCAGCAGTGCTGCCCTCGGAGATACGCAGTATTTT.

The CDR3: CASSSRGPSSTDTQYF. The CDR3 DNA is TGTGCCAGTAGTTCCAGGGGGCCCTCGAGCACAGATACGCAGTATTTT. V is TRBV19 and J is TRBJ2-3; 8 bases map to TRBD1. The length of the CDR3 is 16 residues. V gave up 5 bases and J gave up 0 bases; unmatched junction bases: 7. Per the germline V gene, CDR1 is LNHDA and CDR2 is SQIVND (reference sequence).

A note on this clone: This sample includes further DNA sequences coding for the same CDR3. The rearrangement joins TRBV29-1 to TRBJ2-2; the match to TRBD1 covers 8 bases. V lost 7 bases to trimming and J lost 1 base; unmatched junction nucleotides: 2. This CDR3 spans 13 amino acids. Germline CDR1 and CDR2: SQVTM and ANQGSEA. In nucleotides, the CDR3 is TGCAGCGCTGACAGGGGGAACACCGGGGAGCTGTTTTTT. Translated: CSADRGNTGELFF.

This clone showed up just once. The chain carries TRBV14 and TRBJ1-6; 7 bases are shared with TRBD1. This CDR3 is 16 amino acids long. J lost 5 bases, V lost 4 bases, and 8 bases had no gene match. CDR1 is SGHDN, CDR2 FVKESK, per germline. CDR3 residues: CASSLKGQVHNSPLHF. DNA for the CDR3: TGTGCCAGCAGCCTGAAAGGACAGGTTCATAATTCACCCCTCCACTTT.

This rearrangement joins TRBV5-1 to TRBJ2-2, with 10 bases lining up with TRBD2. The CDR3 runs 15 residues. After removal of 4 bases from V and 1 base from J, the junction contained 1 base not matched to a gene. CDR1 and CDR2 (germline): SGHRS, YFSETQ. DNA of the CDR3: TGCGCCAGCAGCGAGCGGGAGGGGAACACCGGGGAGCTGTTTTTT. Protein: CASSEREGNTGELFF.

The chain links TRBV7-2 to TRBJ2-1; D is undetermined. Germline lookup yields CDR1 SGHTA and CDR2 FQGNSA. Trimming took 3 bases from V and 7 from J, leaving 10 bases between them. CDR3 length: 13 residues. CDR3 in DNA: TGTGCCAGCAGCTTCTCACAGTTAAATGAGCAGTTCTTC. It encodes CASSFSQLNEQFF.

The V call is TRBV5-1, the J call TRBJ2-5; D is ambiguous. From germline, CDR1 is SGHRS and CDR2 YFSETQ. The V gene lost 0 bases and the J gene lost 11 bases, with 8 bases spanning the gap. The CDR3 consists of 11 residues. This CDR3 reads CASSLEGRQYF. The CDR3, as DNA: TGCGCCAGCAGCTTGGAAGGACGGCAGTACTTC.

The chain's CDR3 is CASSLGRGNTQYF. In nucleotides, the CDR3 is TGTGCCAGCAGTTTGGGCAGAGGAAATACGCAGTATTTT. The chain couples TRBV27 to TRBJ2-3, with unresolved D. Germline V gene lookup returns CDR1 MNHEY and CDR2 SMNVEV (reference sequence). V lost 3 bases and J 7 bases, leaving 11 bases between the germline ends. This CDR3 has 13 amino acids.

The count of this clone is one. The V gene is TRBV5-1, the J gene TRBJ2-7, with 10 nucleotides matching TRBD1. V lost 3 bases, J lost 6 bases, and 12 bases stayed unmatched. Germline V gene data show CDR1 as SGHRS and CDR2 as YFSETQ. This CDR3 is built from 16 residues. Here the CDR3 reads CASSSNAGTGVFEQYF. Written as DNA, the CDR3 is TGCGCCAGCAGCTCAAATGCCGGGACAGGGGTTTTCGAGCAGTACTTC.

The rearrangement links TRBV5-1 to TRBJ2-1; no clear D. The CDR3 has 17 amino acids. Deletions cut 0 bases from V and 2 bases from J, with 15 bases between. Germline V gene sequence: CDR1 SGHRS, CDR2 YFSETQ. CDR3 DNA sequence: TGCGCCAGCAGCTTGGTTCGGTCTGCGGATACCTACAATGAGCAGTTCTTC. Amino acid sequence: CASSLVRSADTYNEQFF.

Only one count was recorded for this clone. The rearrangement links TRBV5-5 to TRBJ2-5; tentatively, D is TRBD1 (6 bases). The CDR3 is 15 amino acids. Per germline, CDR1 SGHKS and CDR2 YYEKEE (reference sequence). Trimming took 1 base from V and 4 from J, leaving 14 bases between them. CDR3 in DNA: TGTGCCAGCAGCTTGACTGGGGGCAGGGGAGAGACCCAGTACTTC. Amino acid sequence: CASSLTGGRGETQYF.

The CDR3 reads CASSLATDTDTQYF. The CDR3 DNA sequence: TGCGCCAGCAGCTTGGCCACGGACACAGATACGCAGTATTTT. The V and J genes are TRBV5-1 and TRBJ2-3; D is undetermined. V lost 0 bases and J 2 bases, leaving 7 bases between the germline ends. The CDR3 spans 14 residues. Looked up from germline, CDR1 is SGHRS and CDR2 is YFSETQ.

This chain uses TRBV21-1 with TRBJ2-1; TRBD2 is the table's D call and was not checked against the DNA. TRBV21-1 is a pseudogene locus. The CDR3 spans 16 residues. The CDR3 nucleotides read TGTGCCAGCAGCAAGACCCTAGCGGACTCCTACAATGAGCAGTTCTTC. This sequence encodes CASSKTLADSYNEQFF.

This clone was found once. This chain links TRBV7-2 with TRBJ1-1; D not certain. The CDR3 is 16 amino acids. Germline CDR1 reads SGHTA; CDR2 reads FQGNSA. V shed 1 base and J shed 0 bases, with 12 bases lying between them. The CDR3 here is CASSLGAGVMNTEAFF. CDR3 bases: TGTGCCAGCAGCTTAGGGGCAGGCGTGATGAACACTGAAGCTTTCTTT.

The DNA for the CDR3 is TGTGCCATCAGTGAGTCGGCAGGGGGCAAGGAGACCCAGTACTTC. Translating gives CAISESAGGKETQYF. The chain joins TRBV10-3 to TRBJ2-5, with 8 bases matching TRBD1. V lost 0 bases, J lost 5 bases, and 5 bases stayed unmatched. The CDR3 totals 15 residues. Germline CDR1 and CDR2: ENHRY and SYGVKD.

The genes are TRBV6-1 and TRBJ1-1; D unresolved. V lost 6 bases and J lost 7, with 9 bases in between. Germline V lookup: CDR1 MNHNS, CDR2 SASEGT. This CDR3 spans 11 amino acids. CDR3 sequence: CASRTLIEAFF. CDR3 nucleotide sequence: TGTGCCAGCAGGACACTGATTGAAGCTTTCTTT.

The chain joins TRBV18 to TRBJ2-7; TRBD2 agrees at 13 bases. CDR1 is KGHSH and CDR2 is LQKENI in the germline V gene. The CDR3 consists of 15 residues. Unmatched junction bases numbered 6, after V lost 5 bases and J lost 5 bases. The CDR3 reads CASSNGLAGADEQYF. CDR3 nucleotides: TGTGCCAGCTCAAACGGACTAGCGGGAGCTGACGAGCAGTACTTC.

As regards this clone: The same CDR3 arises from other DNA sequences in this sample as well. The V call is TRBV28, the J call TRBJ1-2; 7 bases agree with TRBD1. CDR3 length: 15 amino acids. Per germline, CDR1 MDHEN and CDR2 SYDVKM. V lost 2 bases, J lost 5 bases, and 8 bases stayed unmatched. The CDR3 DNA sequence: TGTGCCAGCAGTTTAAGTGACAGGGCAGGGTATGGCTACACCTTC. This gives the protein CASSLSDRAGYGYTF.

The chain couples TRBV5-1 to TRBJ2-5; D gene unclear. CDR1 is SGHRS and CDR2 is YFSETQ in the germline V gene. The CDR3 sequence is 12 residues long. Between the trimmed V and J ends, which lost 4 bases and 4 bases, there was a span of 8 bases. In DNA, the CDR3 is TGCGCCAGCAGCAACCCCTCAGAGACCCAGTACTTC. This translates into CASSNPSETQYF.

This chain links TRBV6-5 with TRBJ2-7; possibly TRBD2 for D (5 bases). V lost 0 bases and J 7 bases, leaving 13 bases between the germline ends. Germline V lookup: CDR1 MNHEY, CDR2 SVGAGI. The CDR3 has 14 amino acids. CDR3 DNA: TGTGCCAGCAGTTACTCGGTGACTCCGGGGGAGCAGTACTTC. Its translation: CASSYSVTPGEQYF.

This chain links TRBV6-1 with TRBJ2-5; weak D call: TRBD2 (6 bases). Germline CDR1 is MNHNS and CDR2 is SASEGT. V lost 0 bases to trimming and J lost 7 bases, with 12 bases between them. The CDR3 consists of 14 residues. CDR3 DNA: TGTGCCAGCAGTGAAGCTAGCGGTAGCGGGACCCAGTACTTC. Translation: CASSEASGSGTQYF.

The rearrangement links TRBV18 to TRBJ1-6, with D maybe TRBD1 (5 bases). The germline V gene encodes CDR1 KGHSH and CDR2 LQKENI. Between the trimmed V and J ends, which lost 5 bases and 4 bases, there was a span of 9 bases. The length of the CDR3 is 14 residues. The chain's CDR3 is CASSSPGYNSPLHF. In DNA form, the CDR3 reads TGTGCCAGCTCATCTCCAGGGTATAATTCACCCCTCCACTTT.

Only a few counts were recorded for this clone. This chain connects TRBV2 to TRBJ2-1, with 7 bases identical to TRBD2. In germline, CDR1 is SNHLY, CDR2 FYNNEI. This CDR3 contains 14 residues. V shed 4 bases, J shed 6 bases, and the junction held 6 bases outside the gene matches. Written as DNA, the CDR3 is TGTGCCAGCAGTGGTCTAGCGGTGGTCAATGAGCAGTTCTTC. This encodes CASSGLAVVNEQFF.

CDR3 region: CATSRGGSGEKLFF. The CDR3, as DNA: TGTGCCACCAGCAGGGGGGGAAGTGGTGAAAAACTGTTTTTT. The chain couples TRBV15 to TRBJ1-4, with a possible D match to TRBD1 (5 bases). The V end was cut by 3 bases, the J end by 7 bases, with 12 bases between. This CDR3 is built from 14 residues. Germline loops: CDR1 LNHNV, CDR2 YYDKDF (reference sequence).

CDR3 DNA: TGTGCCAGCAGTTTAAGGCAGGCTAATGAAAAACTGTTTTTT. Its translation is CASSLRQANEKLFF. The rearrangement uses TRBV27 and TRBJ1-4; D gene uncertain. This CDR3 is built from 14 residues. V was trimmed by 2 bases and J by 3 bases, leaving 7 bases between them. The V gene's germline CDR1 is MNHEY and CDR2 SMNVEV (reference sequence).